The 12 T cell receptor beta chains reported below all come from one sample, sequenced in a study of shared clonotypes between healthy human individuals. Libraries were prepared by immunoSEQ multiplex PCR; TCRdb keeps only in-frame clonotypes and omits some of them. The sample has about half a million clones; 81% are singletons. Input material: PBMCs. The source is a woman between 40 and 50 years old in good health. Some clones in this sample may be carry-over from other donors' samples.

Notes on this clone: It is likely a read error: a sequence one base away is far more abundant. J is TRBJ2-4 and V is TRBV6-1; perhaps D is TRBD1 or TRBD2 (6 bases each). From germline, CDR1 is MNHNS and CDR2 SASEGT. CDR3 length equals 12 residues. CDR3 protein: CACSWGADIQYF. CDR3 coding DNA: TGTGCCTGCAGCTGGGGGGCCGACATTCAGTACTTC.

The chain links TRBV29-1 to TRBJ2-3; no clear D gene. Trimming pared 5 bases from V and 4 bases from J, leaving 16 bases between. CDR1 and CDR2 (germline): SQVTM, ANQGSEA. This CDR3 spans 14 amino acids. For the CDR3, the DNA is TGCAGCGTTACCCTCTTCGTTGGGCCAGATACGCAGTATTTT. Encoded protein: CSVTLFVGPDTQYF.

The chain carries TRBV5-5 and TRBJ1-5; 8 bases are a match to TRBD1. This CDR3 comprises 15 residues. V lost 4 bases and J lost 1; bases outside the gene matches: 4. Germline-derived CDR1 and CDR2 are SGHKS and YYEKEE (reference sequence). The CDR3 nucleotides read TGTGCCAGCAGCGGACAGGGCTCGAGCAATCAGCCCCAGCATTTT. Residues: CASSGQGSSNQPQHF.

This chain uses TRBV18 with TRBJ2-3; D gene uncertain. The CDR3 has 14 residues. The germline gives CDR1 KGHSH, CDR2 LQKENI. V was cut by 6 bases and J by 3 bases, with 13 bases left in between. In DNA form, the CDR3 reads TGTGCCAGCTCTCCGGTGGGTGAGACAGATACGCAGTATTTT. Encoded protein: CASSPVGETDTQYF.

The V gene is TRBV18, the J gene TRBJ2-1, with 13 bases aligning to TRBD2. After removal of 0 bases from V and 7 bases from J, the junction contained 3 bases not matched to a gene. The germline V gene encodes CDR1 KGHSH and CDR2 LQKENI. This CDR3 region has 16 residues. CDR3 nucleotides: TGTGCCAGCTCACCACCAACTAGCGGGAGGGTTAATGAGCAGTTCTTC. The encoded protein is CASSPPTSGRVNEQFF.

As for this clone: A far larger clone differs by one base, so this is likely a read error. Distinct nucleotide sequences in the sample also encode this CDR3. This chain uses TRBV2 with TRBJ2-2; D not certain. The V gene's germline CDR1 is SNHLY and CDR2 FYNNEI. Trimming shortened V by 6 bases and J by 4 bases, and 6 bases separated the two germline ends. The CDR3 runs 12 residues. The CDR3 nucleotides are TGTGCCAGCAGAGCCGTCACCGGGGAGCTGTTTTTT. Its protein is CASRAVTGELFF. The full variable domain, its missing parts supplied by reference TRBV2 and TRBJ2-2, is EPEVTQTPSHQVTQMGQEVILRCVPISNHLYFYWYRQILGQKVEFLVSFYNNEISEKSEIFDDQFSVERPDGSNFTLKIRSTKLEDSAMYFCASRAVTGELFFGEGSRLTVL.

V usage is TRBV5-1 and J usage is TRBJ2-3; D is uncertain. This CDR3 is 14 amino acids long. Germline V gives CDR1 SGHRS, CDR2 YFSETQ. The V end lost 6 bases, the J end lost 6 bases, and 17 bases lay between the germline ends. The CDR3 DNA follows: TGCGCCAGCACGTCGGAGCCATCGACGGATACGCAGTATTTT. Residues: CASTSEPSTDTQYF.

The chain links TRBV10-3 to TRBJ2-7; no reliable D call. V lost 3 bases and J 5 bases, leaving 14 bases between the germline ends. There are 14 residues in the CDR3. Germline values: CDR1 ENHRY, CDR2 SYGVKD. CDR3 nucleotides: TGTGCCATCAGTGAATTGGCGTCGCTCAACGAGCAGTACTTC. Translation gives CAISELASLNEQYF.

Details on this clone: A far more abundant clone sits one base away, making this likely a read error. DNA for the CDR3: TGTGCCAGCAGTTACTCGTTTTGGGGGCACTACGAGCAGGACTTC. It encodes CASSYSFWGHYEQDF. The genes are TRBV6-6 and TRBJ2-5, with TRBD1 as a possible D gene (6 bases). This CDR3 is 15 amino acids long. Germline CDR1 reads MNHNY; CDR2 reads SVGAGI (reference sequence).

The chain carries TRBV4-2 and TRBJ2-7; possible D gene TRBD1, 5 bases. Trimming left V 3 bases short and J 0 bases short, with 12 bases between. The CDR3 extends over 15 amino acids. CDR1 is LGHNA, CDR2 YNFKEQ, per germline. This chain's CDR3 is CASSQRQQSSYEQYF. As DNA, the CDR3 is TGTGCCAGCAGCCAGAGACAGCAAAGCTCCTACGAGCAGTACTTC.

The sample holds a few counts of this clone. The chain uses TRBV7-9 and TRBJ2-5; D not resolved. Germline values: CDR1 SEHNR, CDR2 FQNEAQ (reference sequence). V lost 1 base to trimming and J lost 1 base, with 7 bases between them. The CDR3 contains 14 residues. The CDR3 reads CASSLVAFQETQYF. The CDR3 DNA reads TGTGCCAGCAGCTTAGTGGCTTTCCAAGAGACCCAGTACTTC. Together with reference TRBV7-9 and TRBJ2-5, the CDR3 gives the full variable domain: DTGVSQNPRHKITKRGQNVTFRCDPISEHNRLYWYRQTLGQGPEFLTYFQNEAQLEKSRLLSDRFSAERPKGSFSTLEIQRTEQGDSAMYLCASSLVAFQETQYFGPGTRLLVL.

V is TRBV6-5 and J is TRBJ1-5; D is possibly TRBD1 (6 bases). Germline-derived CDR1 and CDR2 are MNHEY and SVGAGI. V was trimmed by 5 bases and J by 0 bases, leaving 11 bases between them. The CDR3 loop spans 15 amino acids. The CDR3 DNA is TGTGCCAGCAGTACGGACAGCTATAGCAATCAGCCCCAGCATTTT. Protein: CASSTDSYSNQPQHF.